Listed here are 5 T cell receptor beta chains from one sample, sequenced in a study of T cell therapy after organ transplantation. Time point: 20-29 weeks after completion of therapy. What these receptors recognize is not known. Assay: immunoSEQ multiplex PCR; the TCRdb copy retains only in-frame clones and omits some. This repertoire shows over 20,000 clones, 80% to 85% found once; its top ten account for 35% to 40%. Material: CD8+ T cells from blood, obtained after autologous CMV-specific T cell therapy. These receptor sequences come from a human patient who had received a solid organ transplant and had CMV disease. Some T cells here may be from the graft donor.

In nucleotides, the CDR3 is TGTGCCAGCAGCTTGGATTTCAGCGGAGCAAACACCGGGGAGCTGTTTTTT. It is translated as CASSLDFSGANTGELFF. The chain is built from TRBV5-4 and TRBJ2-2; D may be TRBD2 (5 bases). This CDR3 has 17 amino acids. The V gene's germline CDR1 is SGHNT and CDR2 YYREEE (reference sequence). The V end lost 0 bases, the J end lost 2 bases, and 14 bases lay between the germline ends.

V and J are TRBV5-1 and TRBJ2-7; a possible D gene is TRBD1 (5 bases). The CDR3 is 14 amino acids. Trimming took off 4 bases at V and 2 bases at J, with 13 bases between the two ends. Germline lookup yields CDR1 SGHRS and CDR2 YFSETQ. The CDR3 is CASSNWAGTYEQYF. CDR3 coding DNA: TGCGCCAGCAGCAACTGGGCAGGGACCTACGAGCAGTACTTC.

The CDR3 region is CASSDVVYGYTF. The CDR3 region has the DNA TGTGCCAGCAGTGATGTCGTCTATGGCTACACCTTC. V and J are TRBV6-1 and TRBJ1-2, with D uncertain. V was pared by 3 bases and J by 4 bases, with 6 bases between. Germline loops: CDR1 MNHNS, CDR2 SASEGT. CDR3 length: 12 amino acids.

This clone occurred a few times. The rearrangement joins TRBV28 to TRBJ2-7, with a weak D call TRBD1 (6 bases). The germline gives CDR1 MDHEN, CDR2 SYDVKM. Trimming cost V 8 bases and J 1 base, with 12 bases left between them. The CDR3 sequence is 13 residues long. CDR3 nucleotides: TGTGCCAGCTGTCGGGACACGTCCTACGAGCAGTACTTC. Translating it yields CASCRDTSYEQYF. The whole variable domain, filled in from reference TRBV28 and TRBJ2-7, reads DVKVTQSSRYLVKRTGEKVFLECVQDMDHENMFWYRQDPGLGLRLIYFSYDVKMKEKGDIPEGYSVSREKKERFSLILESASTNQTSMYLCASCRDTSYEQYFGPGTRLTVT.

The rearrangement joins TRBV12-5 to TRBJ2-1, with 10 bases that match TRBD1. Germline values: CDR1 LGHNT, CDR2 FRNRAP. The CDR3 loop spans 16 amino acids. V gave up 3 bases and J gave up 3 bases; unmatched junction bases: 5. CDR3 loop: CASGFPGQGIYNEQFF. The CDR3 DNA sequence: TGTGCTAGTGGTTTCCCGGGACAGGGGATCTACAATGAGCAGTTCTTC.